This record looks at one TCR beta chain sequence and its context. The data originate from a study of blood T cell repertoires in COVID-19. Overall study context: PBMCs, B-cell-depleted T cells, or T cells provided the cDNA or gDNA that made up the material.

Enrollees, roughly 18 to 89 years old, lived in approximately 25 US areas. Recovered Cohort 3 donors showed two negative PCRs, clearance, or symptom resolution. J lost 1 base, V lost 7 bases, and 6 bases had no gene match. CDR3 length: 14 residues. Germline CDR1 and CDR2: SNHLY and FYNNEI. Generated by immunoSEQ multiplex PCR, the TCRdb table keeps only in-frame clones and is missing some. This sample has over 150,000 clones, with 85% found just once. The sample comprised PBMCs or T cells enriched from blood (not recorded which). The source of this sequence is a man in his forties who had recovered from COVID-19. V usage is TRBV2 and J usage is TRBJ1-2; TRBD1 aligns across 7 bases. CDR3 nucleotide sequence: TGTGCCAGCAAAAAAACAGGGGTTAACTATGGCTACACCTTC. Its protein product is CASKKTGVNYGYTF.